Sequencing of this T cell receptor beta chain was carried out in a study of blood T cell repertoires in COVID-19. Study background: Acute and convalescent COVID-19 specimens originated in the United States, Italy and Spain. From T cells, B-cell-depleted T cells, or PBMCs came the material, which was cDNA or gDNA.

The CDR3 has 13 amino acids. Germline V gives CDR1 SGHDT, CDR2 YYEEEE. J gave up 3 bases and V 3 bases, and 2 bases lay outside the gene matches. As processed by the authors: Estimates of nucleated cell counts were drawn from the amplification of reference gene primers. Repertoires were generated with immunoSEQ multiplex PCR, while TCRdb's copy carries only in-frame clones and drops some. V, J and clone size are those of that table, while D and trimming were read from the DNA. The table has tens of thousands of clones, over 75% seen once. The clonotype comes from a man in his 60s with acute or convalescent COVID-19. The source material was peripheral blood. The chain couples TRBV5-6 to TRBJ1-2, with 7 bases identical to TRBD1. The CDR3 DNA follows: TGTGCCAGCAGCTCAGACAGGGACTATGGCTACACCTTC. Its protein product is CASSSDRDYGYTF.